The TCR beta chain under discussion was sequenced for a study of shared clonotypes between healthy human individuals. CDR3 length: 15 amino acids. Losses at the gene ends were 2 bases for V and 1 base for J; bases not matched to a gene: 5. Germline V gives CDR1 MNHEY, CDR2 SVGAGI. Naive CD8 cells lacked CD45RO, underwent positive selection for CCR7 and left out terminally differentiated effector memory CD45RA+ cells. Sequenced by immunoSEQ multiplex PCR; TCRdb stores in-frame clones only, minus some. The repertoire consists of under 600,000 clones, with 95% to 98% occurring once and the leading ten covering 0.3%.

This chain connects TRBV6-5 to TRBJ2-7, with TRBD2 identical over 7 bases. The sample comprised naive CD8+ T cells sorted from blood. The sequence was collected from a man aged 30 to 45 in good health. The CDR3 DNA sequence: TGTGCCAGCAGTTACGGGACTATGGAGTCCTACGAGCAGTACTTC. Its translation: CASSYGTMESYEQYF.